This entry lists 26 T cell receptor beta chains sequenced from one sample in a study of T cells in Graves' hyperthyroidism and ophthalmopathy. Amplification of TCR beta CDR3 regions used RNA as the template. HTBI primers drove first-round RT-PCR of the TCR CDR3. In TCRdb, the multiplex PCR reads were re-called with MiXCR into one record per CDR3 protein. This table has around 340,000 distinct CDR3 sequences, about 20% appearing once. Sequences were obtained from blood. The source of these receptors is a woman aged 45 to 65 with Graves' hyperthyroidism.

This clonotype came up many times. The chain has TRBV2 and TRBJ1-1, with D maybe TRBD1 (5 bases). Germline V lookup: CDR1 SNHLY, CDR2 FYNNEI. The CDR3 has 14 residues. Trimming took off 1 base at V and 3 bases at J, with 9 bases between the two ends. The chain's CDR3 is CASSEGGEYTEAFF. DNA of the CDR3: TGTGCCAGCAGTGAAGGGGGGGAGTACACTGAAGCTTTCTTT.

In its sample, this clonotype was seen many times. This chain links TRBV20-1 with TRBJ2-7, with 9 bases fitting TRBD1. With V trimmed by 6 bases and J by 7 bases, 7 bases remained unmatched. This CDR3 comprises 12 residues. Germline-derived CDR1 and CDR2 are DFQATT and SNEGSKA (reference sequence). The DNA of the CDR3 is TGCAGTGCCAAACAGGGGGCGGGGGAGCAGTACGTC. It is translated as CSAKQGAGEQYV.

V gene TRBV19 combines with J gene TRBJ2-5; 7 bases line up with TRBD2. From germline, CDR1 is LNHDA and CDR2 SQIVND (reference sequence). CDR3 length: 13 residues. The V and J ends lost 9 bases and 5 bases, in that order; junction bases with no gene match: 9. The CDR3 sequence is CASSPSGRETQYF. DNA of the CDR3: TGTGCCAGCAGCCCTAGCGGTAGGGAGACCCAGTACTTC.

Many counts were recorded for this clonotype. V gene TRBV27 combines with J gene TRBJ2-3, with 7 bases lining up with TRBD1. Trimming at V came to 8 bases and at J to 2 bases, leaving 10 bases not matched to a gene. The CDR3 extends over 15 amino acids. Germline V lookup: CDR1 MNHEY, CDR2 SMNVEV (reference sequence). The CDR3 is CASGQQGFYTDTQYF. CDR3 DNA: TGTGCCAGCGGGCAACAGGGGTTTTACACAGATACGCAGTATTTT.

Many counts were recorded for this clonotype. This chain links TRBV6-1 with TRBJ2-7; the D gene is possibly TRBD1 (6 bases). The CDR3 consists of 14 residues. The germline V and J ends were trimmed by 5 bases and 4 bases, with 15 bases remaining between them. Germline V gives CDR1 MNHNS, CDR2 SASEGT. As DNA, the CDR3 is TGTGCCAGCAGTCGAACACAGGGTGTGTACGAGCAGTACTTC. Translating it yields CASSRTQGVYEQYF.

The V and J genes are TRBV7-3 and TRBJ2-1; no clear D gene. CDR3 length equals 13 residues. Germline V gives CDR1 SGHTA, CDR2 FQGTGA. Trimming pared 6 bases from V and 8 bases from J, leaving 14 bases between. The CDR3 spells CASSLGPSDEQFF. Written as DNA, the CDR3 is TGTGCCAGCAGTCTCGGCCCTTCGGATGAGCAGTTCTTC.

The chain carries TRBV20-1 and TRBJ2-4, with TRBD1 as a possible D gene (6 bases). Between the trimmed V and J ends, which lost 7 bases and 0 bases, there was a span of 10 bases. Germline loops: CDR1 DFQATT, CDR2 SNEGSKA (reference sequence). This CDR3 has 13 amino acids. Written as DNA, the CDR3 is TGCAGTGTGCAGGGGCTAGCCAAAAACATTCAGTACTTC. As protein: CSVQGLAKNIQYF.

The J gene is TRBJ2-3, the V gene TRBV14; the match to TRBD2 covers 7 bases. J was trimmed by 6 bases and V by 0 bases; bases with no gene match: 9. CDR3 length: 16 amino acids. Germline CDR1 SGHDN, CDR2 FVKESK. CDR3 in DNA: TGTGCCAGCAGCCAAGAGGCTAGCGGAGGGGCGGATACGCAGTATTTT. Translation: CASSQEASGGADTQYF.

This clonotype was observed a handful of times. V gene TRBV10-3 combines with J gene TRBJ2-5, with 12 bases that match TRBD2. The V gene end was trimmed by 4 bases and the J gene end by 3 bases; junction bases not matched to a gene: 3. Germline V gene lookup returns CDR1 ENHRY and CDR2 SYGVKD. The CDR3 covers 15 residues. CDR3 in DNA: TGTGCCATCAGTGTTGCTAGCGGGAGGGAAGAGACCCAGTACTTC. This translates into CAISVASGREETQYF.

This clonotype was observed many times. This chain links TRBV7-2 with TRBJ2-7; no clear D gene. Per the germline V gene, CDR1 is SGHTA and CDR2 is FQGNSA. The CDR3 has 14 amino acids. V shed 1 base and J shed 6 bases, with 13 bases lying between them. The CDR3 protein is CASSLEGFLGEQYF. DNA for the CDR3: TGTGCCAGCAGCTTAGAGGGCTTCCTGGGCGAGCAGTACTTC.

A few counts support this clonotype. The V gene is TRBV6-1, the J gene TRBJ1-5, with 7 nucleotides matching TRBD1. CDR1 and CDR2 (germline): MNHNS, SASEGT. V shed 5 bases and J 6 bases; nucleotides not matched to a gene: 4. The CDR3 length is 13 residues. Here the CDR3 reads CASSNTGVQPQHF. In DNA form, the CDR3 reads TGTGCCAGCAGTAATACAGGGGTTCAGCCCCAGCATTTT.

The sample holds a few counts of this clonotype. CDR3 DNA: TGTGCCAGCAGTCCCCGACAGGGACCCACCGGGGAGCTGTTTTTT. It specifies CASSPRQGPTGELFF. This chain links TRBV27 with TRBJ2-2; TRBD1 agrees at 7 bases. This CDR3 is 15 amino acids long. Trimming took 5 bases from V and 4 from J; bases not matched to a gene: 7. Per germline, CDR1 MNHEY and CDR2 SMNVEV (reference sequence).

J is TRBJ2-1 and V is TRBV27; maybe TRBD2 (6 bases). Trimming stripped 8 bases from V and 4 bases from J, with 15 bases between. Germline-derived CDR1 and CDR2 are MNHEY and SMNVEV (reference sequence). The CDR3 runs 14 residues. The CDR3 is CASRELAGYNEQFF. The CDR3 DNA reads TGTGCCAGCCGGGAGCTAGCTGGTTACAATGAGCAGTTCTTC.

The chain couples TRBV27 to TRBJ1-1; D unresolved. V was clipped by 0 bases and J by 0 bases, with 8 bases between them. The germline V gene has CDR1 MNHEY and CDR2 SMNVEV (reference sequence). The CDR3 spans 15 residues. The CDR3 reads CASSLSPLMNTEAFF. The DNA for the CDR3 is TGTGCCAGCAGTTTATCCCCACTAATGAACACTGAAGCTTTCTTT.

The V call is TRBV28, the J call TRBJ2-2; 8 bases are a match to TRBD2. CDR3 length equals 16 residues. The V segment lost 8 bases and the J segment 5 bases; nucleotides outside the gene matches: 13. Germline CDR1 MDHEN, CDR2 SYDVKM. CDR3 loop: CASERELRGWTGELFF. The DNA for the CDR3 is TGTGCCAGCGAGCGGGAGTTGCGAGGGTGGACCGGGGAGCTGTTTTTT.

This chain connects TRBV27 to TRBJ1-5, with D possibly matching TRBD1 (6 bases). CDR3 length: 14 amino acids. Looked up from germline, CDR1 is MNHEY and CDR2 is SMNVEV (reference sequence). V dropped 5 bases and J dropped 3 bases, with 11 bases sitting between them. CDR3 sequence (DNA): TGTGCCAGCAGTGCCGGGGGGGCCAATCAGCCCCAGCATTTT. Translated: CASSAGGANQPQHF.

The chain carries TRBV6-1 and TRBJ1-6; tentatively, D is TRBD1 (5 bases). V shed 3 bases and J shed 8 bases, with 14 bases lying between them. CDR3 length: 15 amino acids. The germline V gene has CDR1 MNHNS and CDR2 SASEGT. The CDR3 loop is CASSEARVPDSPLHF. DNA for the CDR3: TGTGCCAGCAGTGAGGCCAGGGTGCCGGATTCACCCCTCCACTTT.

This clonotype has at least ten counts. The V gene is TRBV6-1, the J gene TRBJ2-3, with 10 bases fitting TRBD1. With 6 bases clipped from V and 1 base from J, the junction kept 4 bases outside the gene matches. The CDR3 extends over 15 amino acids. Per germline, CDR1 MNHNS and CDR2 SASEGT. In DNA form, the CDR3 reads TGTGCCAGCAGGAACGGACAGGGGGGCACAGATACGCAGTATTTT. Translation gives CASRNGQGGTDTQYF.

There are a few counts of this clonotype. This chain joins TRBV29-1 and TRBJ1-2; D may be TRBD1 (5 bases). Trimming removed 7 bases at V and 8 bases at J, with 17 bases between. Germline assignment: CDR1 SQVTM and CDR2 ANQGSEA. This CDR3 contains 12 residues. The CDR3 DNA follows: TGCAGCGGGGGCACAGGAGTTGAAGGCTACACCTTC. The encoded protein is CSGGTGVEGYTF.

This clonotype showed up many times. The CDR3 protein is CASSPTSGGDNEQFF. In nucleotides, the CDR3 is TGTGCCAGCAGCCCAACTAGCGGGGGAGACAATGAGCAGTTCTTC. The chain employs TRBV3-1 and TRBJ2-1, with TRBD2 identical over 11 bases. CDR3 length: 15 amino acids. J was trimmed by 5 bases and V by 4 bases; bases with no gene match: 4. The germline gives CDR1 LGHDT, CDR2 YNNKEL (reference sequence).

Ten or more counts support this clonotype. V and J are TRBV27 and TRBJ2-1; tentatively, D is TRBD1 (5 bases). Germline CDR1 MNHEY, CDR2 SMNVEV (reference sequence). Trimming left V 1 base short and J 8 bases short, with 24 bases between. The CDR3 runs 18 residues. The CDR3 reads CASSLYAGSTSLEDEQFF. For the CDR3, the DNA is TGTGCCAGCAGTTTATACGCAGGGTCTACAAGTCTTGAGGATGAGCAGTTCTTC.

The table lists this clonotype with many counts. This chain connects TRBV3-1 to TRBJ1-1; D is unresolved. This CDR3 contains 15 residues. V shed 4 bases and J shed 0 bases, with 12 bases lying between them. CDR1 and CDR2 (germline): LGHDT, YNNKEL (reference sequence). The CDR3 protein is CASSLRGGMNTEAFF. Here the CDR3 DNA reads TGTGCCAGCAGCCTCCGGGGAGGTATGAACACTGAAGCTTTCTTT.

Ten or more counts support this clonotype. The V gene is TRBV2, the J gene TRBJ2-7; D gene uncertain. The germline V gene has CDR1 SNHLY and CDR2 FYNNEI. V lost 5 bases, J lost 2 bases, and 13 bases lay in between. CDR3 length: 14 amino acids. The CDR3 here is CASSSPPSTYEQYF. The CDR3, as DNA: TGTGCCAGCAGTAGTCCGCCCAGTACCTACGAGCAGTACTTC.

The chain employs TRBV10-3 and TRBJ2-7; D not certain. In germline, CDR1 is ENHRY, CDR2 SYGVKD. Trimming stripped 0 bases from V and 6 bases from J, with 6 bases between. There are 12 residues in the CDR3. The CDR3 region is CAISESILEQYF. CDR3 sequence (DNA): TGTGCCATCAGTGAGTCTATTCTCGAGCAGTACTTC.

Points on this clonotype: The junction departs from germline at one end; a sequencing error may be responsible. This chain connects TRBV19 to TRBJ1-1; no reliable D call. This CDR3 spans 13 amino acids. Germline V gene lookup returns CDR1 LNHDA and CDR2 SQIVND (reference sequence). CDR3 residues: CASNAAMNTEACF. CDR3 nucleotide sequence: TGTGCCAGTAACGCGGCCATGAACACTGAAGCTTGCTTT.

This clonotype was recorded only once. V and J are TRBV7-9 and TRBJ1-2; 8 nucleotides match TRBD1. The CDR3 sequence is 17 residues long. The V and J ends lost 3 bases and 2 bases, in that order; junction bases with no gene match: 11. CDR1 and CDR2 from the germline V gene are SEHNR and FQNEAQ (reference sequence). The CDR3 DNA reads as TGTGCCAGCAGCTTGAGGTCAGGGGGCGAGGAAAACTATGGCTACACCTTC. Its protein product is CASSLRSGGEENYGYTF. The full variable domain, its missing parts supplied by reference TRBV7-9 and TRBJ1-2, is DTGVSQNPRHKITKRGQNVTFRCDPISEHNRLYWYRQTLGQGPEFLTYFQNEAQLEKSRLLSDRFSAERPKGSFSTLEIQRTEQGDSAMYLCASSLRSGGEENYGYTFGSGTRLTVV.